Each of the 26 T cell receptor beta chains below was sequenced from the same sample in a study of CD8+CD57+ T cells in acquired aplastic anemia. Both TCR beta VDJ combination and CDR3 sequence profiling were carried out. Genomic DNA was the template for this profiling. Using its own MiXCR run on the reads, TCRdb lists one record per CDR3 protein. The sample includes a few hundred thousand distinct CDR3 sequences, 60% to 80% of them seen just once. Sequenced input: sorted CD4+, CD8+, or CD8+CD57+ T cells (not recorded which) from PBMCs. The receptors stem from a human donor in good health, serving as a control.

With regard to this clonotype: Because the CDR3 is missing its conserved closing phenylalanine or tryptophan, this is likely a read error. The chain employs TRBV20-1 and TRBJ2-7; D gene ambiguous. Trimming removed 1 base from V and 4 bases from J, with 8 bases in between. The CDR3 is 12 amino acids. CDR1 DFQATT and CDR2 SNEGSKA come from the germline V gene (reference sequence). The CDR3 protein is CSARGRAYEQYL. Here the CDR3 DNA reads TGCAGTGCTAGAGGACGGGCATACGAGCAGTACCTC.

The rearrangement uses TRBV7-3 and TRBJ2-1; D possibly matches TRBD1 or TRBD2 (5 bases each). Germline V CDR1 and CDR2: SGHTA, FQGTGA. The CDR3 totals 15 residues. The germline V and J ends were trimmed by 4 bases and 16 bases, with 26 bases remaining between them. CDR3 protein: CASSYTGSSYEQYFF. The CDR3 nucleotides read TGTGCCAGCAGCTACACAGGTTCTAGCTACGAGCAGTACTTCTTC.

About this clonotype itself: One junction end does not reproduce the germline sequence, and a read error may be involved. This chain uses TRBV7-2 with TRBJ2-3; D gene unclear. CDR1 is SGHTA, CDR2 FQGNSA, per germline. The CDR3 length is 13 residues. CDR3 protein: CASSDLLEGSYDF. The CDR3 DNA sequence: TGTGCCAGCAGCGACTTACTGGAAGGTTCCTACGATTTT.

Notes on this clonotype: At one end the junction does not follow the germline gene, possibly because of a read error. The rearrangement uses TRBV9 and TRBJ1-6; the D gene is possibly TRBD1 (6 bases). The CDR3 spans 15 residues. Germline V gives CDR1 SGDLS, CDR2 YYNGEE. The DNA of the CDR3 is TGTGCCAGCAGCGTGGACCAAGGGGGTACTTCAACCCTCCACTTT. Translated: CASSVDQGGTSTLHF.

This clonotype was counted ten times or more. The chain joins TRBV20-1 to TRBJ1-2; 9 positions match TRBD1. The J segment lost 6 bases and the V segment lost 5 bases, leaving 7 bases of the junction unmatched. This CDR3 spans 13 amino acids. Germline V gene lookup returns CDR1 DFQATT and CDR2 SNEGSKA (reference sequence). The CDR3 DNA sequence: TGCAGTGCTTCTCTAGACAGGGGGGATGGCTACACCTTC. Translation gives CSASLDRGDGYTF.

Ten or more counts support this clonotype. This chain uses TRBV30 with TRBJ2-7; D gene uncertain. This CDR3 spans 13 amino acids. The ends were cut back, 3 bases at V and 0 bases at J, with 9 bases in the middle. Germline V gene sequence: CDR1 GTSNPN, CDR2 SVGIG (reference sequence). This CDR3 is CAWRETVSYEQYF. Here the CDR3 DNA reads TGTGCCTGGAGGGAGACGGTCTCCTACGAGCAGTACTTC.

With regard to this clonotype: This sequence may be a read error, since a much larger clone differs from it by one base. The chain combines TRBV6-6 with TRBJ1-2; TRBD1 matches 7 bases. The V gene's germline CDR1 is MNHNY and CDR2 SVGAGI (reference sequence). V trimming: 5 bases; J trimming: 7 bases; junction bases outside the gene matches: 16. CDR3 length: 16 amino acids. The CDR3 DNA reads TGTGCCAGCAGTGAAGCCCCGACGGGACAGTTCAGTGGCTACACCTTC. This encodes CASSEAPTGQFSGYTF.

CDR3 sequence: CASSSAGCREQLYF. The CDR3 DNA is TGTGCCAGCAGCTCCGCAGGTTGCAGGGAGCAGTTATATTTT. The rearrangement uses TRBV7-7 and TRBJ1-3; D possibly corresponds to TRBD1 (5 bases). CDR1 and CDR2 from the germline V gene are SSHAT and FNYEAQ (reference sequence). V was clipped by 4 bases and J by 14 bases, with 21 bases between them. CDR3 size: 14 residues.

The chain joins TRBV20-1 to TRBJ2-7, with D possibly TRBD1 on 6 matching bases. The CDR3 has 12 amino acids. CDR1 and CDR2 (germline): DFQATT, SNEGSKA (reference sequence). CDR3 DNA sequence: TGCAATGCCAGGGACGTGGGGGCCGAGCAGTACTTC. It specifies CNARDVGAEQYF.

In this sample, this clonotype turned up a few times. The J gene is TRBJ1-1, the V gene TRBV27; D remains ambiguous. The germline gives CDR1 MNHEY, CDR2 SMNVEV (reference sequence). Trimming removed 4 bases at V and 6 bases at J, with 12 bases between. This CDR3 has 13 amino acids. The CDR3 nucleotides are TGTGCCAGCAGTTCCCCTCTTAGTCCTGAAGCTTTCTTT. It codes for CASSSPLSPEAFF.

The chain has TRBV19 and TRBJ1-6; D gene ambiguous. The CDR3 consists of 12 residues. Trimming cost V 5 bases and J 13 bases, with 12 bases left between them. Germline CDR1 reads LNHDA; CDR2 reads SQIVND (reference sequence). The CDR3 loop reads CASSRPISPLHF. CDR3 nucleotides: TGTGCCAGTAGTCGGCCGATTTCTCCCCTCCACTTT. Together with reference TRBV19 and TRBJ1-6, the CDR3 gives the full variable domain: DGGITQSPKYLFRKEGQNVTLSCEQNLNHDAMYWYRQDPGQGLRLIYYSQIVNDFQKGDIAEGYSVSREKKESFPLTVTSAQKNPTAFYLCASSRPISPLHFGNGTRLTVT.

To note about this clonotype: Germline and junction disagree at one end, which may indicate a read error. The J gene is TRBJ2-7, the V gene TRBV7-2; D gene uncertain. CDR1 and CDR2 from the germline V gene are SGHTA and FQGNSA. The CDR3 sequence is 14 residues long. DNA for the CDR3: TGCGCCAGCAGTCCCGGAGACACGCCCTACGAGCAGTACTTC. It specifies CASSPGDTPYEQYF.

This chain links TRBV7-9 with TRBJ1-1; 8 nucleotides line up with TRBD1. CDR3 size: 15 residues. CDR1 and CDR2 (germline): SEHNR, FQNEAQ (reference sequence). V trimming: 2 bases; J trimming: 5 bases; junction bases outside the gene matches: 7. The CDR3 loop reads CASSLTAGGATEAFF. In DNA form, the CDR3 reads TGTGCCAGCAGCTTAACGGCAGGGGGCGCAACTGAAGCTTTCTTT.

This clonotype was recorded at least ten times. This sequence joins TRBV7-2 and TRBJ2-7; TRBD2 matches at 16 bases. Germline values: CDR1 SGHTA, CDR2 FQGNSA. V was clipped by 4 bases and J by 4 bases; unmatched bases: 1. This CDR3 region has 15 residues. DNA of the CDR3: TGTGCCAGCAGCTGGGGACTAGCGGGGGGGTACGAGCAGTACTTC. Amino acid sequence: CASSWGLAGGYEQYF.

This clonotype appeared many times. The rearrangement joins TRBV30 to TRBJ1-6; no reliable D call. The V gene's germline CDR1 is GTSNPN and CDR2 SVGIG (reference sequence). V was shortened by 2 bases and J by 8 bases, with 13 bases between the two germline ends. The CDR3 extends over 14 amino acids. In DNA form, the CDR3 reads TGTGCCTGGAGTTGGGCCGGGAAAGATTCACCCCTCCACTTT. Its translation: CAWSWAGKDSPLHF.

This clonotype is a singleton in its sample. CDR3 region: CASIPDTSKETQYF. CDR3 DNA: TGTGCCAGCATCCCCGACACTAGCAAAGAGACCCAGTACTTC. V gene TRBV19 combines with J gene TRBJ2-5, with TRBD2 as a possible D gene (6 bases). There are 14 residues in the CDR3. Germline values: CDR1 LNHDA, CDR2 SQIVND (reference sequence). Trimming took off 9 bases at V and 3 bases at J, with 17 bases between the two ends.

This chain connects TRBV7-2 to TRBJ1-1; D unclear. The germline gives CDR1 SGHTA, CDR2 FQGNSA. V was shortened by 3 bases and J by 0 bases, with 8 bases between the two germline ends. The CDR3 consists of 14 residues. The CDR3 nucleotides are TGTGCCAGCAGCTTGAGAGGCATGAACACTGAAGCTTTCTTT. Its translation: CASSLRGMNTEAFF. The full variable domain, in which reference TRBV7-2 and TRBJ1-1 provide the parts outside the CDR3, is GAGVSQSPSNKVTEKGKDVELRCDPISGHTALYWYRQSLGQGLEFLIYFQGNSAPDKSGLPSDRFSAERTGGSVSTLTIQRTQQEDSAVYLCASSLRGMNTEAFFGQGTRLTVV.

For this clonotype: A read error is possible here, since a much larger clone lies one base away. The J gene is TRBJ1-2, the V gene TRBV6-1; tentatively, D is TRBD1 (6 bases). The germline CDR1 and CDR2 sequences are MNHNS and SASEGT. The length of the CDR3 is 15 residues. Written as DNA, the CDR3 is TGTGCCGGCAGTGAAGGGGACACCGTTGGGTATGGCTACACCTTC. Protein product: CAGSEGDTVGYGYTF.

The chain uses TRBV7-9 and TRBJ1-6, with 9 bases matching TRBD1. Trimming removed 5 bases from V and 9 bases from J; junction bases left unmatched: 5. Germline V gene sequence: CDR1 SEHNR, CDR2 FQNEAQ (reference sequence). CDR3 length: 14 amino acids. The CDR3 DNA reads TGTGCCAGCAGCCAGGGACAGGGAGGTTCACCCCTCCACTTT. Translating gives CASSQGQGGSPLHF.

In the case of this clonotype: A junction end diverges from the germline sequence, so it may reflect a read error. CDR3 in DNA: TGCGCCAGCAGTGCGGCAGGGGAAAATGAGGAGTTCTTC. This gives the protein CASSAAGENEEFF. The chain has TRBV10-2 and TRBJ2-1; a possible D gene is TRBD1 (6 bases). CDR1 and CDR2 (germline): WSHSY, SAAADI. The CDR3 totals 13 residues.

This rearrangement joins TRBV25-1 to TRBJ1-4; TRBD1 aligns across 9 bases. Looked up from germline, CDR1 is MGHDK and CDR2 is SYGVNS. The V and J ends lost 6 bases and 4 bases, in that order; junction bases with no gene match: 9. The CDR3 runs 16 residues. Here the CDR3 DNA reads TGTGCCAGCAGCGCGATTCGACAGGGGGATAATGAAAAACTGTTTTTT. This codes for CASSAIRQGDNEKLFF.

As regards this clonotype: No DNA is shown, since the ends of the CDR3 on it are uncertain; the CDR3 is the one TCRdb lists. V is TRBV9 and J is TRBJ1-2; whether TRBD1, the table's D call, matches the DNA was not checked. The CDR3 is 14 residues long, ends included. The germline V gene encodes CDR1 SGDLS and CDR2 YYNGEE. This CDR3 reads CASSVGAGATDKPF.

This clonotype was seen only once. This may arise from a read error, as a much more abundant clone is one base away. This chain connects TRBV6-1 to TRBJ2-5; TRBD2 is a possible D gene (6 bases). From germline, CDR1 is MNHNS and CDR2 SASEGT. V lost 2 bases and J 7 bases, leaving 8 bases between the germline ends. This CDR3 has 12 amino acids. The CDR3 DNA is TGTGCCAGCAGTGAATGGGGAGGGACCCAGTACTTC. It yields the protein CASSEWGGTQYF.

The V and J genes are TRBV5-1 and TRBJ1-1, with D possibly being TRBD1 (5 bases). V shed 0 bases and J shed 4 bases, with 19 bases lying between them. Germline V lookup: CDR1 SGHRS, CDR2 YFSETQ. The CDR3 extends over 17 amino acids. CDR3 region: CASSLEHLDTGGTEAFF. The DNA of the CDR3 is TGCGCCAGCAGCTTGGAACACCTAGACACGGGGGGCACTGAAGCTTTCTTT.

Regarding this clonotype: One end of the junction is discordant with germline, which a read error may explain. The chain recombines TRBV9 with TRBJ1-4, with TRBD1 matching over 7 bases. The CDR3 is 14 residues long. Germline V gene lookup returns CDR1 SGDLS and CDR2 YYNGEE. The DNA of the CDR3 is TGTGCCAGCAGCGCACAGGGGATGGGGGAAAATCAGCTTTTT. Translating gives CASSAQGMGENQLF.

A word on this clonotype: No conserved phenylalanine or tryptophan is present at the end of the CDR3, so a read error is the likely explanation. Because the CDR3's place on the DNA is in doubt, the DNA is left out and the CDR3 is given as listed by TCRdb. The rearrangement links TRBV7-7 to TRBJ2-7. Germline V gene lookup returns CDR1 SSHAT and CDR2 FNYEAQ (reference sequence). The CDR3 extends over 13 residues, inclusive of both ends. The CDR3 spells CASSIPGAHTSST.